The clone carrying this T cell receptor (beta chain) was found a few times. Sequencing was performed with immunoSEQ multiplex PCR; in TCRdb, only in-frame clones are kept and a portion is missing. The sample lists roughly 310,000 clones; 89% were seen once. Assignment of participants to cohorts was predicated upon participant-reported clinical history. Two negative PCRs, clearance, or symptom resolution had been documented for recovered Cohort 3 donors. The sample comes from a study of blood T cell repertoires in COVID-19. About the study: T cells, B-cell-depleted T cells, or PBMCs provided the cDNA or gDNA that served as material.

This TCR was sampled from a woman in her forties who had recovered from COVID-19. Sequenced material: PBMCs or T cells enriched from blood (not recorded which).

The CDR3 loop reads CSARKEYEQYF. As DNA, the CDR3 is TGCAGTGCTAGAAAAGAGTACGAGCAGTACTTC. The gene calls are TRBV20-1 and TRBJ2-7; D uncertain. CDR3 length equals 11 residues. Germline V lookup: CDR1 DFQATT, CDR2 SNEGSKA (reference sequence). Trimming removed 2 bases at V and 4 bases at J, with 6 bases between.